The 22 T cell receptor beta chains listed next were all sequenced from one sample in a study of monozygotic twins with inflammatory bowel disease. Each CDR3 protein gets one entry in TCRdb, which reprocessed the 5' RACE reads and gives no DNA. The ten most abundant clones cover 5.3% of a sample with 45,000 or so distinct CDR3 sequences. Sequencing was done on a sample of blood. These receptor sequences come from a human donor with ulcerative colitis or Crohn's disease, or a healthy co-twin of an affected twin (not recorded which).

The rearrangement joins TRBV29-1 to TRBJ1-1; TCRdb selects TRBD1, and the lack of DNA leaves this call unchecked. Germline V gene data show CDR1 as SQVTM and CDR2 as ANQGSEA. The CDR3 totals 15 residues. This CDR3 reads CSVEFGTGGGTEAFF.

The CDR3 sequence is CASSRDRGRQETQYF. The genes are TRBV6-1 and TRBJ2-5; TCRdb's D call of TRBD1 is untestable without DNA. Germline-derived CDR1 and CDR2 are MNHNS and SASEGT. There are 15 residues in the CDR3.

The chain carries TRBV19 and TRBJ2-2; the TRBD1 assignment by TCRdb is unverifiable without DNA. The CDR3 has 13 amino acids. Germline V gives CDR1 LNHDA, CDR2 SQIVND (reference sequence). The CDR3 protein is CASSEQGPGELFF.

The rearrangement uses TRBV30 and TRBJ1-6. This CDR3 spans 12 amino acids. Germline loops: CDR1 GTSNPN, CDR2 SVGIG (reference sequence). CDR3 protein: CAWSVARATLHF.

The rearrangement joins TRBV12-3 or TRBV12-4 to TRBJ1-1; without DNA, the TCRdb call of TRBD1 cannot be checked. This CDR3 contains 16 residues. The CDR3: CASSGQTGNGNTEAFF.

The V call is TRBV5-5, the J call TRBJ2-7. Germline CDR1 is SGHKS and CDR2 is YYEKEE (reference sequence). The CDR3 has 15 amino acids. The CDR3: CASSLESKGSYEQYF.

This clonotype is called medium-sized based on its frequency. V usage is TRBV5-1 and J usage is TRBJ1-2. The length of the CDR3 is 12 residues. CDR1 is SGHRS, CDR2 YFSETQ, per germline. The CDR3 is CASSLDREGYTF.

The chain links TRBV28 to TRBJ2-1. The CDR3 sequence is 13 residues long. The germline CDR1 and CDR2 sequences are MDHEN and SYDVKM. Here the CDR3 reads CASRLGSINEQFF.

The rearrangement uses TRBV18 and TRBJ1-1. The CDR3 extends over 15 amino acids. The germline CDR1 and CDR2 sequences are KGHSH and LQKENI. The CDR3 region is CASSPVGMGNTEAFF.

The J gene is TRBJ2-7, the V gene TRBV28. CDR1 and CDR2 (germline): MDHEN, SYDVKM. The CDR3 runs to 11 residues. CDR3 sequence: CASTNRYEQYF.

The chain joins TRBV7-3 to TRBJ1-1; the D call of TRBD1 rests on TCRdb alone, since no DNA is present to check it. The CDR3 sequence is 14 residues long. CDR1 is SGHTA and CDR2 is FQGTGA in the germline V gene. This CDR3 reads CASSPQGLGGEAFF.

V is TRBV7-3 and J is TRBJ2-1; lacking DNA, the TRBD2 call made by TCRdb goes unchecked. The CDR3 runs to 14 residues. CDR1 is SGHTA and CDR2 is FQGTGA in the germline V gene. CDR3: CASSLSGLVNEQFF. The entire variable domain, with the rest obtained from reference TRBV7-3 and TRBJ2-1, is as follows: GAGVSQTPSNKVTEKGKYVELRCDPISGHTALYWYRQSLGQGPEFLIYFQGTGAADDSGLPNDRFFAVRPEGSVSTLKIQRTERGDSAVYLCASSLSGLVNEQFFGPGTRLTVL.

According to its frequency, this clonotype is medium-sized. This chain joins TRBV7-2 and TRBJ1-1; TCRdb's D gene call, TRBD1, goes unchecked for lack of DNA. CDR3 length: 16 residues. Germline V gene data show CDR1 as SGHTA and CDR2 as FQGNSA. CDR3 region: CASSPQGTAMNTEAFF.

The chain carries TRBV10-1 and TRBJ1-2; TCRdb lists TRBD1, though no DNA is available to test this call. This CDR3 spans 17 amino acids. Germline-derived CDR1 and CDR2 are WNHNN and SYGVQD (reference sequence). CDR3 region: CASSFPRDRGGEDGYTF.

The chain couples TRBV20-1 to TRBJ1-5; without DNA, the TCRdb call of TRBD1 cannot be checked. The CDR3 has 15 residues. From germline, CDR1 is DFQATT and CDR2 SNEGSKA (reference sequence). This CDR3 reads CSATPLDRGNQPQHF.

This sequence joins TRBV10-1 and TRBJ2-3; TCRdb proposes TRBD2, but this gene call is untestable without DNA. The CDR3 runs to 13 residues. Germline V CDR1 and CDR2: WNHNN, SYGVQD (reference sequence). The CDR3 is CAAGTSGTDTQYF.

The rearrangement uses TRBV5-1 and TRBJ2-5; TCRdb selects TRBD1, and the lack of DNA leaves this call unchecked. This CDR3 spans 15 amino acids. CDR1 SGHRS and CDR2 YFSETQ come from the germline V gene. CDR3 sequence: CASSLVPGAGETQYF.

The chain couples TRBV7-6 to TRBJ2-7; TCRdb designates TRBD2, a call that cannot be tested without DNA. The CDR3 contains 13 residues. Germline V lookup: CDR1 SGHVS, CDR2 FNYEAQ. The CDR3 is CASSSSGNYEQYF.

The chain is built from TRBV4-3 and TRBJ2-7; TCRdb gives TRBD1 as the D gene, but with no DNA this cannot be confirmed. The CDR3 covers 15 residues. Per germline, CDR1 LGHNA and CDR2 YSLEER. CDR3 protein: CASSQEGTGDHEQYF.

The rearrangement links TRBV12-3 or TRBV12-4 to TRBJ1-3. The CDR3 contains 16 residues. This CDR3 is CASKSRQTSSGNTIYF.

The rearrangement links TRBV4-3 to TRBJ1-6; absent DNA, TCRdb's TRBD1 call cannot be checked. CDR1 is LGHNA, CDR2 YSLEER, per germline. The CDR3 covers 17 residues. Here the CDR3 reads CASSQGVGQGYNSPLHF.

The CDR3 loop is CASSPQGYNSPLHF. The chain links TRBV4-3 to TRBJ1-6; TCRdb returns TRBD1, unconfirmable since there is no DNA. CDR1 and CDR2 (germline): LGHNA, YSLEER. The CDR3 is 14 amino acids.